This T cell receptor (beta chain) derives from a study of blood T cell repertoires in COVID-19. As handled by the study authors: How many nucleated cells were present was estimated from reference gene primer amplification. Profiled with immunoSEQ multiplex PCR; TCRdb holds only in-frame clones, not every one. V and J calls and clone size follow that table, whereas D and trimming were derived from the DNA. The sample lists more than 150,000 clones, about four fifths occurring once. Germline CDR1 is SNHLY and CDR2 is FYNNEI. V shed 3 bases, J shed 4 bases, and the junction held 11 bases outside the gene matches. There are 17 residues in the CDR3.

This chain links TRBV2 with TRBJ2-5; TRBD2 agrees at 10 bases. This TCR derives from an elderly woman with COVID-19, enrolled during active disease. Sequencing was done on a sample of peripheral blood. Here the CDR3 DNA reads TGTGCCAGCAGTGATATCAGATTAGCGGGAGGTCTAGAGACCCAGTACTTC. Translating gives CASSDIRLAGGLETQYF. Drawing the rest from reference TRBV2 and TRBJ2-5, the complete variable domain is EPEVTQTPSHQVTQMGQEVILRCVPISNHLYFYWYRQILGQKVEFLVSFYNNEISEKSEIFDDQFSVERPDGSNFTLKIRSTKLEDSAMYFCASSDIRLAGGLETQYFGPGTRLLVL.